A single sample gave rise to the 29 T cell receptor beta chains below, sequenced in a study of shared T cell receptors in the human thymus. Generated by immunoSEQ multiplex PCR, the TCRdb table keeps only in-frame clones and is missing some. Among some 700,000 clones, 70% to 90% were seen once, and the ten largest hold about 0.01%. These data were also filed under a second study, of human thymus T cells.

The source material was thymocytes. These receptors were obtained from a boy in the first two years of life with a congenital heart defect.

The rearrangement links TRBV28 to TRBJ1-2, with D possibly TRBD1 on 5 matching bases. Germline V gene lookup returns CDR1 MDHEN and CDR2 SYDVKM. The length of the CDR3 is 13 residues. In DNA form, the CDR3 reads TGTGCTTCGAACTGGGGGGATCACTATGGCTACACCTTC. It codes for CASNWGDHYGYTF.

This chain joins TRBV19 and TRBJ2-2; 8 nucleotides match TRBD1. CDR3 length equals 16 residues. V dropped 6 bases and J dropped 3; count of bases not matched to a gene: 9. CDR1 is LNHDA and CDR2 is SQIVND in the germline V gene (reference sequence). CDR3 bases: TGTGCCAGTAGACGAGACAGGGGATCGGACACCGGGGAGCTGTTTTTT. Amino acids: CASRRDRGSDTGELFF.

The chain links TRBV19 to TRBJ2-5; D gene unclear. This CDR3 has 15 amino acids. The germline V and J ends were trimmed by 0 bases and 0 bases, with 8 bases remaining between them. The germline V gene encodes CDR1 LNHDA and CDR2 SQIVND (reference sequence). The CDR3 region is CASSIDITHQETQYF. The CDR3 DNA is TGTGCCAGTAGTATAGATATAACTCACCAAGAGACCCAGTACTTC.

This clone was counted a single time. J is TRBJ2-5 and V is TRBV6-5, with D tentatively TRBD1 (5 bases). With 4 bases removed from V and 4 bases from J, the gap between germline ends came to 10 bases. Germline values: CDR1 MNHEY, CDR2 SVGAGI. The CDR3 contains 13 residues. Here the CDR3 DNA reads TGTGCCAGCAGTTCAAGGGGTGGAGAGACCCAGTACTTC. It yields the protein CASSSRGGETQYF.

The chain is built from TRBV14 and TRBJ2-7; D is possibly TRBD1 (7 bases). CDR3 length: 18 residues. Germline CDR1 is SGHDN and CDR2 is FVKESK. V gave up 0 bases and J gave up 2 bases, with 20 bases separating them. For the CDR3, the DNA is TGTGCCAGCAGCCAAGAATGGGGAGGTCGGGGACAGACCTACGAGCAGTACTTC. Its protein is CASSQEWGGRGQTYEQYF.

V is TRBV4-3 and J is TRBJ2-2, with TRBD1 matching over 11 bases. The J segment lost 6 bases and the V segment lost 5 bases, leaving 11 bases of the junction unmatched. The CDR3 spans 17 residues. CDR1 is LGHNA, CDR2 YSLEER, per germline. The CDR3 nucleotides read TGCGCCAGCAGCTCAAGGCAGGGACAGGGGGTGGCCGGGGAGCTGTTTTTT. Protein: CASSSRQGQGVAGELFF.

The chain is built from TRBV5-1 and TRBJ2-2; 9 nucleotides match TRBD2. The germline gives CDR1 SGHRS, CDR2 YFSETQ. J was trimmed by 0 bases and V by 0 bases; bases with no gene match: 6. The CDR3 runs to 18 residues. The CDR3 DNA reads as TGCGCCAGCAGCTTGGCCGTTAGCGGGAGACCGAACACCGGGGAGCTGTTTTTT. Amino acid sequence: CASSLAVSGRPNTGELFF.

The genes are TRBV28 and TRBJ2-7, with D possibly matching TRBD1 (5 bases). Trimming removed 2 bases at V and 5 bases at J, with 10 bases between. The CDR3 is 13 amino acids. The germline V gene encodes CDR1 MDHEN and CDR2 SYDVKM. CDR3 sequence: CASSLGREDEQYF. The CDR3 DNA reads TGTGCCAGCAGTTTAGGCAGGGAAGACGAGCAGTACTTC.

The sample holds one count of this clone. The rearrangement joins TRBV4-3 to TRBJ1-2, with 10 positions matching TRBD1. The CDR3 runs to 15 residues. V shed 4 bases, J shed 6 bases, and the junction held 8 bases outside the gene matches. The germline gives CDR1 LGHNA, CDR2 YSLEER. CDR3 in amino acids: CASSPRQGASHGYTF. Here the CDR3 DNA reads TGCGCCAGCAGCCCTAGACAGGGGGCGTCGCATGGCTACACCTTC.

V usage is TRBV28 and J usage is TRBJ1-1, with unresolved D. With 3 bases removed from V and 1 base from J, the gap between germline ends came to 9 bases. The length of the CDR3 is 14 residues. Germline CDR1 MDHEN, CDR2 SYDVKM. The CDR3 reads CASSFQAPNTEAFF. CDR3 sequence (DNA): TGTGCCAGCAGTTTCCAGGCGCCGAACACTGAAGCTTTCTTT.

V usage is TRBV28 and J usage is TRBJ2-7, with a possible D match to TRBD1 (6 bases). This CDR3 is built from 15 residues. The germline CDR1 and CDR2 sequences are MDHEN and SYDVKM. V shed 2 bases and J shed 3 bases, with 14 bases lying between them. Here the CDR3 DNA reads TGTGCCAGCAGTTTAAAAGACAGGCCTAGCTACGAGCAGTACTTC. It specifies CASSLKDRPSYEQYF. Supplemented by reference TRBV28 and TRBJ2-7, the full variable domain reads DVKVTQSSRYLVKRTGEKVFLECVQDMDHENMFWYRQDPGLGLRLIYFSYDVKMKEKGDIPEGYSVSREKKERFSLILESASTNQTSMYLCASSLKDRPSYEQYFGPGTRLTVT.

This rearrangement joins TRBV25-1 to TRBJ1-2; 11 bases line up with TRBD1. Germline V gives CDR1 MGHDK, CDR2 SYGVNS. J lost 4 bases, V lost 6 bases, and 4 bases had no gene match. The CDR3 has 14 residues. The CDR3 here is CASSHGTGGYGYTF. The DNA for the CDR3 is TGTGCCAGCAGCCACGGGACAGGGGGCTATGGCTACACCTTC.

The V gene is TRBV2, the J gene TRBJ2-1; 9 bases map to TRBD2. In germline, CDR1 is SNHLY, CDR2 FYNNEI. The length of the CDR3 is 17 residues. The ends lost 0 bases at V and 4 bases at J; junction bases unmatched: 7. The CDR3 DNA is TGTGCCAGCAGTGAAGCGCGTCTAGCGGGGATGTACAATGAGCAGTTCTTC. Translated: CASSEARLAGMYNEQFF.

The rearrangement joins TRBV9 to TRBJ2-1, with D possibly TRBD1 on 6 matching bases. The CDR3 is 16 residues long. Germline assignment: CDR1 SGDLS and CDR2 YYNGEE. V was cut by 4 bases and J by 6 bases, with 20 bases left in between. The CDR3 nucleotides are TGTGCCAGCAGCCCGAACAGGGCAGGGCGTCGCAATGAGCAGTTCTTC. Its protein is CASSPNRAGRRNEQFF.

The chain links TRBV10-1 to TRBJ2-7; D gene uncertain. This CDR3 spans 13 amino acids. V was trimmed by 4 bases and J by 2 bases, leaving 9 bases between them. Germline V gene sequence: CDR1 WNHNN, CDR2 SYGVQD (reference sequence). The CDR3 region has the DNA TGCGCCAGCAGTGGGCGAGGAGCCTACGAGCAGTACTTC. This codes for CASSGRGAYEQYF.

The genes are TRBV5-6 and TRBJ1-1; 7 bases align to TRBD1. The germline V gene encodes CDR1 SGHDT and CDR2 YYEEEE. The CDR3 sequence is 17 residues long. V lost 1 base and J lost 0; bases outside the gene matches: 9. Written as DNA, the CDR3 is TGTGCCAGCAGCTTGAGCGCGGGAGGGGGCATGAACACTGAAGCTTTCTTT. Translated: CASSLSAGGGMNTEAFF.

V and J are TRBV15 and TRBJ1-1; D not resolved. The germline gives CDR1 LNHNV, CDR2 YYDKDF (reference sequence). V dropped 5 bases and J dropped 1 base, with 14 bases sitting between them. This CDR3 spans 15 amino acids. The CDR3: CATSRREGENTEAFF. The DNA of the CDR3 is TGTGCCACCAGCCGGAGGGAGGGTGAGAACACTGAAGCTTTCTTT. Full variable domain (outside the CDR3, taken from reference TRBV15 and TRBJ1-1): DAMVIQNPRYQVTQFGKPVTLSCSQTLNHNVMYWYQQKSSQAPKLLFHYYDKDFNNEADTPDNFQSRRPNTSFCFLDIRSPGLGDTAMYLCATSRREGENTEAFFGQGTRLTVV.

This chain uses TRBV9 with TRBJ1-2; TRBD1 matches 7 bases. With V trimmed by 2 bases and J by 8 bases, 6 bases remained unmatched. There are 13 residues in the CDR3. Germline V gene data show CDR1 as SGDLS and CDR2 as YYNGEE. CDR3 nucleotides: TGTGCCAGCAGCGTGACAGGGCGTAGCGGCTACACCTTC. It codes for CASSVTGRSGYTF. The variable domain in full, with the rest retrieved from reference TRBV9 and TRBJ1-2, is DSGVTQTPKHLITATGQRVTLRCSPRSGDLSVYWYQQSLDQGLQFLIQYYNGEERAKGNILERFSAQQFPDLHSELNLSSLELGDSALYFCASSVTGRSGYTFGSGTRLTVV.

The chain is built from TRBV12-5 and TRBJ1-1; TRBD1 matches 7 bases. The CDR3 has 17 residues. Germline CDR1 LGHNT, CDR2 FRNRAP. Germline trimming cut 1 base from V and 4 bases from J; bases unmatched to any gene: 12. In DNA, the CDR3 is TGTGCTAGTGGTTTGGACGCCACAGGGGTTGGGGTCACTGAAGCTTTCTTT. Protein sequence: CASGLDATGVGVTEAFF.

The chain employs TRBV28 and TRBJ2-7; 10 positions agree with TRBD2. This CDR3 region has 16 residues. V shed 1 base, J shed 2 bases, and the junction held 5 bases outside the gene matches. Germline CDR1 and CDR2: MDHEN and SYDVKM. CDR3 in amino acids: CASSLSAGGKTYEQYF. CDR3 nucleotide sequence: TGTGCCAGCAGTTTATCAGCGGGAGGGAAAACCTACGAGCAGTACTTC.

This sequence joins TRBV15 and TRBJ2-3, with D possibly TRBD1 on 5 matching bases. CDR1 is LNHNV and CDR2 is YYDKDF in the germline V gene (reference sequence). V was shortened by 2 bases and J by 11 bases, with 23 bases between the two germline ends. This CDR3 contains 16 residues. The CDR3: CATSRSRIRVEYGQYF. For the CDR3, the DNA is TGTGCCACCAGCAGATCACGCATCAGGGTGGAGTATGGGCAGTATTTT.

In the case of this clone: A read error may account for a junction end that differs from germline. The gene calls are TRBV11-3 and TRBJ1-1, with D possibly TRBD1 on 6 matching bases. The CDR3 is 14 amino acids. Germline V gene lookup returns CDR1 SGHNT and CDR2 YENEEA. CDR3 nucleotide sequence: TGTGCCAGCAGCATACAGGGCTGGAACCCTGAAGCTTTCTTT. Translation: CASSIQGWNPEAFF.

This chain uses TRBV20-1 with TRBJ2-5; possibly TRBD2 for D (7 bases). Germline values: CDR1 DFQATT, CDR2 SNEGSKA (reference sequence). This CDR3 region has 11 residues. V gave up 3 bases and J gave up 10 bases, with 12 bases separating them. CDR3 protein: CSASEGGNQYF. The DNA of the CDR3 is TGCAGTGCTAGTGAGGGGGGGAACCAGTACTTC.

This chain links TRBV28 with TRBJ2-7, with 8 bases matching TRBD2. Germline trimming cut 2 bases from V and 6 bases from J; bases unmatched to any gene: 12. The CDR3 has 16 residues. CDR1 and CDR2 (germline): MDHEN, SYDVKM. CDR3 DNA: TGTGCCAGCAGTTTAGGGCGGGAGGCCCTTTTGCGCGAGCAGTACTTC. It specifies CASSLGREALLREQYF.

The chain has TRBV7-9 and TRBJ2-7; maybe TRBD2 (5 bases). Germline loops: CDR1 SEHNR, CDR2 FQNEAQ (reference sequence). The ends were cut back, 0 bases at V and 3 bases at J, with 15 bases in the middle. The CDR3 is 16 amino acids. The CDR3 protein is CASSLARHPEGYEQYF. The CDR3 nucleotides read TGTGCCAGCAGCTTAGCGCGACACCCCGAGGGCTACGAGCAGTACTTC.

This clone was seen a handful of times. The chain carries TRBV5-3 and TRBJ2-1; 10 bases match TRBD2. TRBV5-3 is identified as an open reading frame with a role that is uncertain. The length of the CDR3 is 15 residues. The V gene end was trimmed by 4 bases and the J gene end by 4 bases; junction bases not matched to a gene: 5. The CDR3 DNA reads TGTGCCAGAAGCCTTCGGACTAGCGGTTACAATGAGCAGTTCTTC. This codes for CARSLRTSGYNEQFF.

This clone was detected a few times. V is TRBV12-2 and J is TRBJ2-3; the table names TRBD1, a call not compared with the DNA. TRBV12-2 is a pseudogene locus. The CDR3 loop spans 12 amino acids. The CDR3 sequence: CARGQCTDTQYF. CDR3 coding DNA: TGTGCAAGGGGACAGTGCACAGATACGCAGTATTTT.

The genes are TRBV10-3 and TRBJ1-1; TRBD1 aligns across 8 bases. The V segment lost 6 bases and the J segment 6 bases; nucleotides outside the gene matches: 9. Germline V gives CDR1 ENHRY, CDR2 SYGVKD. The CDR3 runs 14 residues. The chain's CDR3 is CAIRTDRGLAEAFF. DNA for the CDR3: TGTGCCATCAGGACCGACAGGGGTCTCGCTGAAGCTTTCTTT.

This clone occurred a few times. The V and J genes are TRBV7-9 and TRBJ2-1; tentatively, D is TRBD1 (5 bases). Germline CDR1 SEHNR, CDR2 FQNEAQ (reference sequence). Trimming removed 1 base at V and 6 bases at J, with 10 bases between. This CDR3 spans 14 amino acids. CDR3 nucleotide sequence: TGTGCCAGCAGCTTAGTTGGTGGGGCCAATGAGCAGTTCTTC. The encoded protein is CASSLVGGANEQFF.